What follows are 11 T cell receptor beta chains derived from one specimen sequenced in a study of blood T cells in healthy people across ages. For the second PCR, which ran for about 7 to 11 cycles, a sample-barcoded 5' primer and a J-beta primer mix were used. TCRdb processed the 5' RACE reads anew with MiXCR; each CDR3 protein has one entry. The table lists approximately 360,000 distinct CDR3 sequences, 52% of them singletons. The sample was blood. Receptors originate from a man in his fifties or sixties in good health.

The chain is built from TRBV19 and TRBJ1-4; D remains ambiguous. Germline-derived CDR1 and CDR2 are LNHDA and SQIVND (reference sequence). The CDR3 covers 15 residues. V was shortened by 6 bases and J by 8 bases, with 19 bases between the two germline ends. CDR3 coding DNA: TGTGCCAGTAGGGTCCGGGCCGCTAGGCGCGAAAAACTGTTTTTT. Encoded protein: CASRVRAARREKLFF. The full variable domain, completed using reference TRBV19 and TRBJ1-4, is DGGITQSPKYLFRKEGQNVTLSCEQNLNHDAMYWYRQDPGQGLRLIYYSQIVNDFQKGDIAEGYSVSREKKESFPLTVTSAQKNPTAFYLCASRVRAARREKLFFGSGTQLSVL.

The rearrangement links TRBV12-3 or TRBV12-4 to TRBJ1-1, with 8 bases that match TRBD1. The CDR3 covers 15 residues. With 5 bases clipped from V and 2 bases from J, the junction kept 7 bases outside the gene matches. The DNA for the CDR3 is TGTGCCAGCAGTCCCGCGACAGGGGACAACACTGAAGCTTTCTTT. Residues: CASSPATGDNTEAFF.

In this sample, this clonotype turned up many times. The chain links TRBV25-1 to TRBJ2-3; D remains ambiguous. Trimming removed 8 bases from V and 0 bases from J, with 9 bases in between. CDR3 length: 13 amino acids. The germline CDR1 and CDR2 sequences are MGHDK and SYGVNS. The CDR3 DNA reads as TGTGCCAGCGAAGTTAAGAGCACAGATACGCAGTATTTT. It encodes CASEVKSTDTQYF. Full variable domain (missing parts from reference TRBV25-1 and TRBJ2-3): EADIYQTPRYLVIGTGKKITLECSQTMGHDKMYWYQQDPGMELHLIHYSYGVNSTEKGDLSSESTVSRIRTEHFPLTLESARPSHTSQYLCASEVKSTDTQYFGPGTRLTVL.

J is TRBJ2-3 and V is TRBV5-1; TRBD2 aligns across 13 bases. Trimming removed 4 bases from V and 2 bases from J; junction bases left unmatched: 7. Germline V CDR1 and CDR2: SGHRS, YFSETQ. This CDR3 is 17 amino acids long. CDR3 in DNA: TGCGCCAGCAGCCACCGGACTAGCGGGAGTATCACAGATACGCAGTATTTT. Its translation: CASSHRTSGSITDTQYF.

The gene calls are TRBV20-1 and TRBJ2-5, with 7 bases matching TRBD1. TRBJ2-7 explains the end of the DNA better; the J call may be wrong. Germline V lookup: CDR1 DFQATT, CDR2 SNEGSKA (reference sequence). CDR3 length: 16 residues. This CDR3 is CSPIQNRGGFLGEQYF. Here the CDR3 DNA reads TGCAGTCCCATACAGAACAGGGGCGGGTTTTTGGGCGAGCAGTACTTC.

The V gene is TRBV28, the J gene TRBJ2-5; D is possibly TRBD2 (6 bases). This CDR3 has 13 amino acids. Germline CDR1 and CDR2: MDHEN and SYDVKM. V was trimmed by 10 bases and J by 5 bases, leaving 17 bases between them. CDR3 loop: CATATSSRETQYF. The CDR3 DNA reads TGTGCCACGGCGACTAGTTCACGGGAGACCCAGTACTTC.

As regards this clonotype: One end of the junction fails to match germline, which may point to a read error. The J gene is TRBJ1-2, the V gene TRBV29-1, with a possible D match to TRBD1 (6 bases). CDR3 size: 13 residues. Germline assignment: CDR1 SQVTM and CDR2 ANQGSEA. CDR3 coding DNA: TGCAGCGTTGAGAGGCAGGGGAGTGATGGCCACACCTTC. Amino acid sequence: CSVERQGSDGHTF.

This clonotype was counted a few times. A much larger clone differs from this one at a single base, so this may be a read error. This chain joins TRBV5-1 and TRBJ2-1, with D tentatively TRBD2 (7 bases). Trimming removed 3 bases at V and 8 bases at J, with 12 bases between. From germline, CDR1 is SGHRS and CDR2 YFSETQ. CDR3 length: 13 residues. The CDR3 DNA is TGCGCCAGCAGCTGGGGCGGGGGCGATGAGCAGTTCTTC. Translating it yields CASSWGGGDEQFF.

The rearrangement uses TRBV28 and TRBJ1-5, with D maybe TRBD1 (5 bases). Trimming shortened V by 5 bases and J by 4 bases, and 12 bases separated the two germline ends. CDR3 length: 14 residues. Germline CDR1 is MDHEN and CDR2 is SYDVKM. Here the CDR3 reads CASSVAGGNQPQHF. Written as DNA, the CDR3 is TGTGCCAGCAGTGTTGCGGGGGGGAATCAGCCCCAGCATTTT.

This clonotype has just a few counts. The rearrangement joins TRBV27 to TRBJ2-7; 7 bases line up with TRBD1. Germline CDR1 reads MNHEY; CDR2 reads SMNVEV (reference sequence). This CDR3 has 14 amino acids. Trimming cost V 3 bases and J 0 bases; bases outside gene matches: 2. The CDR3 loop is CASSLGQRSYEQYF. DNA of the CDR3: TGTGCCAGCAGTTTGGGACAGCGCTCCTACGAGCAGTACTTC.

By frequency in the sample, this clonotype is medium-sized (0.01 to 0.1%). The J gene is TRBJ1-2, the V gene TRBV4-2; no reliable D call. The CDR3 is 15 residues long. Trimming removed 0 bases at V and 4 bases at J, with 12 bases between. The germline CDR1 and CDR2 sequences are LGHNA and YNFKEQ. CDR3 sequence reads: CASSQEQDPLYGYTF. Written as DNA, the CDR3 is TGTGCCAGCAGCCAAGAGCAGGACCCCCTCTATGGCTACACCTTC.